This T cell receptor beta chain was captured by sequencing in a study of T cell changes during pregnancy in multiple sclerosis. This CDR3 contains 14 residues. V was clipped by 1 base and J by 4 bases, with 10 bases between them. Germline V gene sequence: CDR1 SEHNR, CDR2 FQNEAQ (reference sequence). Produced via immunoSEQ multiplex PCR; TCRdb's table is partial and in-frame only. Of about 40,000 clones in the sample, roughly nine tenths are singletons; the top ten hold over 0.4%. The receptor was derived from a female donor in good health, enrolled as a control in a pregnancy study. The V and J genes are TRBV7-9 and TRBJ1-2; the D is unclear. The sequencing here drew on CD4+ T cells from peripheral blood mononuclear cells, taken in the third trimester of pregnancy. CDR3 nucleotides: TGTGCCAGCAGCTTAGAGCAGGCTCCCTATGGCTACACCTTC. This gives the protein CASSLEQAPYGYTF.